This T cell receptor beta chain is from a study of shared clonotypes between healthy human individuals. Study context: Used for every donor were three CD4 naive, three CD4 memory, two CD8 naive and one CD8 memory plate.

With respect to this clone: The antigen remains undetermined.

Whole-study findings and limits: Clonotypes not shared had lower generation probabilities than those common to all four donors.

In the CD4+ fraction, cells were divided into CD45RA+ naive and CD45RA-negative memory subsets. At deep level, the assay was performed. TCRdb's copy holds only in-frame clones and misses some; the assay was immunoSEQ multiplex PCR. In the table there are a few million clones, just over 90% of which are singletons. Sequencing was performed on naive CD4+ T cells sorted from blood. The subset denotes: CD45RA+ positively selected. This receptor was taken from a man aged 18 to 30 in good health.

CDR3 amino acids: CASSLDRASGTEAFF. The CDR3 DNA reads as TGTGCCAGCAGCTTGGACAGGGCATCGGGAACTGAAGCTTTCTTT. The J gene is TRBJ1-1, the V gene TRBV5-4, with a possible D match to TRBD1 (6 bases). Germline CDR1 reads SGHNT; CDR2 reads YYREEE (reference sequence). The germline V and J ends were trimmed by 0 bases and 5 bases, with 14 bases remaining between them. The CDR3 totals 15 residues. Together with reference TRBV5-4 and TRBJ1-1, the CDR3 gives the full variable domain: ETGVTQSPTHLIKTRGQQVTLRCSSQSGHNTVSWYQQALGQGPQFIFQYYREEENGRGNFPPRFSGLQFPNYSSELNVNALELDDSALYLCASSLDRASGTEAFFGQGTRLTVV.